The 30 T cell receptor beta chains below all came from one sample that was sequenced in a study of identical twins. TCRdb re-called the 5' RACE reads with MiXCR, one entry per CDR3 protein. Of approximately 700,000 distinct CDR3 sequences detected, roughly 18% appear once; the ten largest clones hold about an eighth. These same records also appear under a second study, on T cells expressing NK-cell markers.

The material sequenced was PBMCs. Receptors were obtained from a woman aged 18-29 years in good health.

This clonotype was seen a handful of times. The chain uses TRBV5-4 and TRBJ2-5, with 8 bases lining up with TRBD2. The CDR3 is made up of 14 amino acids. Germline V gene data show CDR1 as SGHNT and CDR2 as YYREEE (reference sequence). V shed 4 bases, J shed 5 bases, and the junction held 7 bases outside the gene matches. CDR3 sequence reads: CASSRGLEEETQYF. The CDR3 DNA reads TGTGCCAGCAGCCGGGGACTAGAGGAGGAGACCCAGTACTTC.

The V and J genes are TRBV7-9 and TRBJ2-1, with TRBD1 matching over 10 bases. Germline CDR1 and CDR2: SEHNR and FQNEAQ (reference sequence). This CDR3 has 16 amino acids. Trimming removed 7 bases from V and 5 bases from J; junction bases left unmatched: 11. CDR3 sequence reads: CASNPRGTGVHNEQFF. The CDR3 region has the DNA TGTGCCAGCAACCCACGAGGGACAGGGGTGCACAATGAGCAGTTCTTC.

The chain is built from TRBV3-1 and TRBJ1-3; D is unresolved. Trimming stripped 0 bases from V and 0 bases from J, with 9 bases between. Germline loops: CDR1 LGHDT, CDR2 YNNKEL (reference sequence). The CDR3 extends over 16 amino acids. The CDR3 sequence: CASSQDLWSSGNTIYF. The CDR3 bases are TGTGCCAGCAGCCAAGATTTATGGTCCTCTGGAAACACCATATATTTT.

This clonotype was found a few times. The rearrangement links TRBV29-1 to TRBJ1-1, with no clear D. CDR1 is SQVTM, CDR2 ANQGSEA, per germline. V was pared by 6 bases and J by 2 bases, with 16 bases between. The CDR3 covers 14 residues. In DNA, the CDR3 is TGCAGCGTAGGGAAGGGAGCTTATAACACTGAAGCTTTCTTT. Translation: CSVGKGAYNTEAFF.

J is TRBJ2-5 and V is TRBV29-1; no clear D gene. This CDR3 region has 14 residues. V gave up 0 bases and J gave up 5 bases, with 13 bases separating them. Germline V gene lookup returns CDR1 SQVTM and CDR2 ANQGSEA. CDR3 nucleotides: TGCAGCGTTGAAGAGAGAGATAGTGCTGAGACCCAGTACTTC. Translated, it gives CSVEERDSAETQYF.

This clonotype occurred a few times. V gene TRBV6-1 combines with J gene TRBJ2-7, with D possibly matching TRBD1 (5 bases). The CDR3 runs 16 residues. CDR1 MNHNS and CDR2 SASEGT come from the germline V gene. V was trimmed by 6 bases and J by 0 bases, leaving 18 bases between them. CDR3 bases: TGTGCCAGCAGAACCGCCCAGGGTCATGACTCCTACGAGCAGTACTTC. Residues: CASRTAQGHDSYEQYF.

The chain uses TRBV20-1 and TRBJ2-1, with TRBD2 identical over 9 bases. CDR1 is DFQATT, CDR2 SNEGSKA, per germline (reference sequence). V lost 5 bases and J lost 8; bases outside the gene matches: 4. The CDR3 has 12 residues. The CDR3 is CSALSGRDEQFF. The CDR3 DNA is TGCAGTGCTCTTAGCGGGAGAGATGAGCAGTTCTTC.

The chain joins TRBV18 to TRBJ2-3, with 14 bases identical to TRBD2. The CDR3 consists of 17 residues. Germline CDR1 and CDR2: KGHSH and LQKENI. The junction had 6 bases not matched to a gene; V was cut back by 3 bases and J by 4 bases. The CDR3 coding sequence is TGTGCCAGCTCACCCCGACAGACTAGCGGGGGGGCAGATACGCAGTATTTT. As protein: CASSPRQTSGGADTQYF. Combining the CDR3 with reference TRBV18 and TRBJ2-3 gives the whole variable domain NAGVMQNPRHLVRRRGQEARLRCSPMKGHSHVYWYRQLPEEGLKFMVYLQKENIIDESGMPKERFSAEFPKEGPSILRIQQVVRGDSAAYFCASSPRQTSGGADTQYFGPGTRLTVL.

This chain uses TRBV7-9 with TRBJ2-7; D remains unclear. The CDR3 runs 13 residues. Germline V gene data show CDR1 as SEHNR and CDR2 as FQNEAQ (reference sequence). V was clipped by 4 bases and J by 3 bases, with 10 bases between them. CDR3 in DNA: TGTGCCAGCAGCTCGACCGACATCTACGAGCAGTACTTC. Encoded protein: CASSSTDIYEQYF.

The rearrangement joins TRBV27 to TRBJ2-1; TRBD2 matches at 13 bases. V gave up 7 bases and J gave up 9 bases; unmatched junction bases: 15. CDR3 length: 17 amino acids. Germline CDR1 reads MNHEY; CDR2 reads SMNVEV (reference sequence). The CDR3: CASNFITTSGRQREQFF. The CDR3 coding sequence is TGTGCCAGCAATTTTATTACGACTAGCGGGAGGCAACGTGAGCAGTTCTTC.

The genes are TRBV10-1 and TRBJ1-1; D is ambiguous. Germline CDR1 reads WNHNN; CDR2 reads SYGVQD (reference sequence). This CDR3 region has 12 residues. The germline V and J ends were trimmed by 6 bases and 6 bases, with 11 bases remaining between them. The CDR3 DNA is TGCGCCAGCAGACACGGTTGGGCTGAAGCTTTCTTT. Its protein product is CASRHGWAEAFF.

The genes are TRBV20-1 and TRBJ2-3; D not resolved. Germline loops: CDR1 DFQATT, CDR2 SNEGSKA (reference sequence). Trimming shortened V by 5 bases and J by 7 bases, and 10 bases separated the two germline ends. The CDR3 is 11 amino acids. CDR3: CSALDWNTQYF. The CDR3 nucleotides are TGCAGTGCTCTAGACTGGAATACGCAGTATTTT.

This clonotype was observed a few times. J is TRBJ2-2 and V is TRBV12-3 or TRBV12-4; TRBD1 matches 8 bases. The V and J ends lost 7 bases and 3 bases, in that order; junction bases with no gene match: 4. CDR3 length: 14 residues. The CDR3 nucleotides are TGTGCCAGCAAGAGACAGGGGCACACCGGGGAGCTGTTTTTT. Its protein product is CASKRQGHTGELFF.

The CDR3 DNA is TGTGCCAGCAGCGAGAGCACAGGGGGTGAGCAGTTCTTC. It is translated as CASSESTGGEQFF. The rearrangement links TRBV5-4 to TRBJ2-1, with 8 nucleotides matching TRBD1. The CDR3 sequence is 13 residues long. From germline, CDR1 is SGHNT and CDR2 YYREEE (reference sequence). The junction had 6 bases not matched to a gene; V was cut back by 4 bases and J by 9 bases.

CDR3 coding DNA: TGTGCCAGCAGTTTATCCACCAGCAATCAGCCCCAGCATTTT. It encodes CASSLSTSNQPQHF. The V and J genes are TRBV12-3 or TRBV12-4 and TRBJ1-5; D unclear. Trimming pared 2 bases from V and 1 base from J, leaving 6 bases between. The length of the CDR3 is 14 residues.

The chain joins TRBV4-3 to TRBJ2-5, with TRBD2 matching 11 bases. Germline lookup yields CDR1 LGHNA and CDR2 YSLEER. The CDR3 covers 16 residues. V was pared by 3 bases and J by 4 bases, with 7 bases of the junction left unmatched. This chain's CDR3 is CASSQGIAGGRETQYF. CDR3 bases: TGCGCCAGCAGCCAGGGAATAGCGGGAGGGCGAGAGACCCAGTACTTC.

This rearrangement joins TRBV12-3 or TRBV12-4 to TRBJ2-3; D unclear. V was shortened by 1 base and J by 2 bases, with 13 bases between the two germline ends. The CDR3 length is 16 residues. This CDR3 reads CASSLVPVLYTDTQYF. The CDR3 DNA follows: TGTGCCAGCAGTTTAGTCCCCGTACTTTACACAGATACGCAGTATTTT.

This clonotype was seen more than once but under ten times. This chain uses TRBV12-3 or TRBV12-4 with TRBJ1-1; D is unresolved. V shed 7 bases and J shed 3 bases, with 9 bases lying between them. The CDR3 is 12 amino acids. The DNA of the CDR3 is TGTGCCAGCACCTACGTTGACACTGAAGCTTTCTTT. Protein: CASTYVDTEAFF.

This clonotype was picked up a small number of times. The chain links TRBV14 to TRBJ2-3, with unresolved D. The CDR3 extends over 13 amino acids. V was pared by 2 bases and J by 2 bases, with 5 bases between. CDR1 and CDR2 (germline): SGHDN, FVKESK. The CDR3 protein is CASSQPATDTQYF. The CDR3 DNA is TGTGCCAGCAGCCAACCAGCCACAGATACGCAGTATTTT.

This clonotype was seen only a few times. This CDR3 is CASSPQVAYGYTF. As DNA, the CDR3 is TGTGCCAGCAGCCCTCAGGTGGCATATGGCTACACCTTC. The chain links TRBV5-5 to TRBJ1-2; D not resolved. The CDR3 runs to 13 residues. Germline V gene sequence: CDR1 SGHKS, CDR2 YYEKEE (reference sequence). Trimming took 4 bases from V and 5 from J, leaving 12 bases between them. Complete variable domain (other parts from reference TRBV5-5 and TRBJ1-2): DAGVTQSPTHLIKTRGQQVTLRCSPISGHKSVSWYQQVLGQGPQFIFQYYEKEERGRGNFPDRFSARQFPNYSSELNVNALLLGDSALYLCASSPQVAYGYTFGSGTRLTVV.

This clonotype was seen more than once but under ten times. The chain employs TRBV5-1 and TRBJ2-1; tentatively, D is TRBD2 (5 bases). The V and J ends lost 2 bases and 4 bases respectively, with 7 bases between them. Germline V gene lookup returns CDR1 SGHRS and CDR2 YFSETQ. The CDR3 is 13 residues long. CDR3 loop: CASSFRGYNEQFF. CDR3 nucleotide sequence: TGCGCCAGCAGCTTTCGGGGATACAATGAGCAGTTCTTC. Combining the CDR3 with reference TRBV5-1 and TRBJ2-1 gives the whole variable domain KAGVTQTPRYLIKTRGQQVTLSCSPISGHRSVSWYQQTPGQGLQFLFEYFSETQRNKGNFPGRFSGRQFSNSRSEMNVSTLELGDSALYLCASSFRGYNEQFFGPGTRLTVL.

This chain joins TRBV11-2 and TRBJ2-3; D is perhaps TRBD2 (6 bases). V was cut by 5 bases and J by 5 bases, with 14 bases left in between. The CDR3 is 14 residues long. CDR1 and CDR2 (germline): SGHAT, FQNNGV. The CDR3 sequence is CASSGTFLVDTQYF. CDR3 bases: TGTGCCAGCAGCGGGACTTTTCTCGTAGATACGCAGTATTTT.

This chain uses TRBV29-1 with TRBJ1-1; D remains ambiguous. The CDR3 is 16 amino acids. V shed 3 bases and J shed 2 bases, with 19 bases lying between them. Germline V CDR1 and CDR2: SQVTM, ANQGSEA. This CDR3 reads CSVDNRLTLVNTEAFF. The CDR3 coding sequence is TGCAGCGTTGATAACAGACTGACCTTAGTAAACACTGAAGCTTTCTTT.

This clonotype was picked up a small number of times. DNA of the CDR3: TGCGCCAGCAAGATCAGGACGGGGAATGAGCAGTTCTTC. It is translated as CASKIRTGNEQFF. The rearrangement links TRBV5-1 to TRBJ2-1; a possible D gene is TRBD2 (5 bases). There are 13 residues in the CDR3. With 6 bases removed from V and 7 bases from J, the gap between germline ends came to 14 bases. Germline V lookup: CDR1 SGHRS, CDR2 YFSETQ. Full variable domain (outside the CDR3, taken from reference TRBV5-1 and TRBJ2-1): KAGVTQTPRYLIKTRGQQVTLSCSPISGHRSVSWYQQTPGQGLQFLFEYFSETQRNKGNFPGRFSGRQFSNSRSEMNVSTLELGDSALYLCASKIRTGNEQFFGPGTRLTVL.

This clonotype has just a few counts. The rearrangement uses TRBV20-1 and TRBJ1-1; no reliable D call. The CDR3 is 12 residues long. V shed 1 base and J shed 11 bases, with 14 bases lying between them. Germline V gene sequence: CDR1 DFQATT, CDR2 SNEGSKA (reference sequence). The CDR3 region is CSARGMEVGAFF. CDR3 DNA: TGCAGTGCTAGAGGTATGGAGGTGGGCGCTTTCTTT.

This rearrangement joins TRBV5-1 to TRBJ2-3; D gene uncertain. Looked up from germline, CDR1 is SGHRS and CDR2 is YFSETQ. The CDR3 is 15 residues long. Trimming pared 0 bases from V and 2 bases from J, leaving 10 bases between. The CDR3 loop reads CASSLGQFFTDTQYF. CDR3 DNA sequence: TGCGCCAGCAGCTTGGGGCAGTTCTTCACAGATACGCAGTATTTT.

This clonotype was found many times. The rearrangement joins TRBV4-1 to TRBJ1-2; no firm D call. The germline V gene encodes CDR1 MGHRA and CDR2 YSYEKL. Trimming removed 2 bases from V and 2 bases from J, with 9 bases in between. The CDR3 contains 14 residues. In DNA form, the CDR3 reads TGCGCCAGCAGCCAACAGAGCTGGAACTATGGCTACACCTTC. Translation gives CASSQQSWNYGYTF.

This clonotype was counted a few times. The chain has TRBV20-1 and TRBJ2-1; 7 positions match TRBD1. The germline V gene encodes CDR1 DFQATT and CDR2 SNEGSKA (reference sequence). V trimming: 5 bases; J trimming: 8 bases; junction bases outside the gene matches: 6. The CDR3 extends over 12 amino acids. The CDR3: CSAGKGAHEQFF. CDR3 coding DNA: TGCAGTGCTGGTAAGGGGGCCCATGAGCAGTTCTTC.

This clonotype was observed a few times. The V call is TRBV20-1, the J call TRBJ2-7; TRBD2 matches at 11 bases. Germline V CDR1 and CDR2: DFQATT, SNEGSKA (reference sequence). J gave up 1 base and V 4 bases, and 3 bases lay outside the gene matches. This CDR3 contains 14 residues. The CDR3 region has the DNA TGCAGTGCTACACCTAGCGGGGGGTCCTACGAGCAGTACTTC. This gives the protein CSATPSGGSYEQYF.

This clonotype was seen a handful of times. This sequence joins TRBV6-1 and TRBJ2-5; TRBD2 aligns across 9 bases. This CDR3 has 15 amino acids. Unmatched junction bases numbered 8, after V lost 6 bases and J lost 3 bases. Per germline, CDR1 MNHNS and CDR2 SASEGT. The CDR3 DNA reads as TGTGCCAGCAGACCTCAGCGGGGGGAAAAAGAGACCCAGTACTTC. Its translation: CASRPQRGEKETQYF.